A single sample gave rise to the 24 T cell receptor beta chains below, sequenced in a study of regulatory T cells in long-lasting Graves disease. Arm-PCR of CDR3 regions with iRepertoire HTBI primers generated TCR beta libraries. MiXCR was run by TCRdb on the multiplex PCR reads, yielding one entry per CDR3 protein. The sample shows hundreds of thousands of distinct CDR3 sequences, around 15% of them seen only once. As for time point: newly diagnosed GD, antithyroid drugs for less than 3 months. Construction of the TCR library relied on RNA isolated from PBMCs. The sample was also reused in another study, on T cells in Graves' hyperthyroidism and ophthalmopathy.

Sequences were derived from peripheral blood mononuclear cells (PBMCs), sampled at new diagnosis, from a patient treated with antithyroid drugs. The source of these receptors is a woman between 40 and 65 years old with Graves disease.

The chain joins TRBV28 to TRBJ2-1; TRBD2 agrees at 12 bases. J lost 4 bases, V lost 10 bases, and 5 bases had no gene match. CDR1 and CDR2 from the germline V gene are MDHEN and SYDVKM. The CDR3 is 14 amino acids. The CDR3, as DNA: TGTGCCATTCTAGCGGGGGGGTATTACAATGAGCAGTTCTTC. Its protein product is CAILAGGYYNEQFF.

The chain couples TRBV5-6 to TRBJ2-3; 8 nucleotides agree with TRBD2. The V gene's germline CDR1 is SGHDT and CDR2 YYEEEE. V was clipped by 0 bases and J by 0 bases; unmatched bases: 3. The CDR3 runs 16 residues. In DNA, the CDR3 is TGTGCCAGCAGCTTGGACGGGGGGGCCAGCACAGATACGCAGTATTTT. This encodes CASSLDGGASTDTQYF. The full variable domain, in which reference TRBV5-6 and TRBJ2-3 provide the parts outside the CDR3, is DAGVTQSPTHLIKTRGQQVTLRCSPKSGHDTVSWYQQALGQGPQFIFQYYEEEERQRGNFPDRFSGHQFPNYSSELNVNALLLGDSALYLCASSLDGGASTDTQYFGPGTRLTVL.

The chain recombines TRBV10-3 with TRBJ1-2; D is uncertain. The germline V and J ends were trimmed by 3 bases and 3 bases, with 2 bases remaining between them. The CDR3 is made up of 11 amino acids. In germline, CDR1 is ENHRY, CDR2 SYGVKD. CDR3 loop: CAISDYYGYTF. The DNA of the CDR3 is TGTGCCATCAGTGATTACTATGGCTACACCTTC.

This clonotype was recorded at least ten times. For the CDR3, the DNA is TGCAGCGTTGATGGGGGGACAAAAGATACGCAGTATTTT. It specifies CSVDGGTKDTQYF. This chain connects TRBV29-1 to TRBJ2-3; D tentatively fits TRBD1 or TRBD2 (6 bases each). There are 13 residues in the CDR3. Germline CDR1 and CDR2: SQVTM and ANQGSEA. The ends were cut back, 3 bases at V and 5 bases at J, with 12 bases in the middle.

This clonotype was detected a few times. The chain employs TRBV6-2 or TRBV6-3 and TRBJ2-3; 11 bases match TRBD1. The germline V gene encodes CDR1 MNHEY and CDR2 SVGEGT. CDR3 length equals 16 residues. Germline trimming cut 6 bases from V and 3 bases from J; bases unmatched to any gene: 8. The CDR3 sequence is CASRVWGTGGTDTQYF. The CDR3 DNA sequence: TGTGCCAGCAGAGTTTGGGGGACAGGGGGAACAGATACGCAGTATTTT.

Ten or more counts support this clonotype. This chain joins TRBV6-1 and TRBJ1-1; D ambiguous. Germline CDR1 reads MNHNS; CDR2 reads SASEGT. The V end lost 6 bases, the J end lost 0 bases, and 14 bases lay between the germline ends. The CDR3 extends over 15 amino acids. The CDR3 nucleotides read TGTGCCAGCAGCCCAGTGGGTACCTTGAACACTGAAGCTTTCTTT. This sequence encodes CASSPVGTLNTEAFF.

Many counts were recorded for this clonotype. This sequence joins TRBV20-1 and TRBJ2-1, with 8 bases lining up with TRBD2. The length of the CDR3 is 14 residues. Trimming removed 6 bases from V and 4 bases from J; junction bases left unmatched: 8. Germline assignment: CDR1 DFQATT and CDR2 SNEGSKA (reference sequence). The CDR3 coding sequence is TGCAGTGCCGGGGCGCAGCGGGGGTACAATGAGCAGTTCTTC. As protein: CSAGAQRGYNEQFF.

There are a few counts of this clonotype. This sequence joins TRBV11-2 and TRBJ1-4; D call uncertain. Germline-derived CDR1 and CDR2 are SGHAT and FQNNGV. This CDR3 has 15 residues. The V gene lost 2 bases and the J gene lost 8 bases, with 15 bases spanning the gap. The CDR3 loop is CASSLTRLVGEKLFF. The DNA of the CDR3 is TGTGCCAGCAGCTTAACCCGACTCGTGGGCGAAAAACTGTTTTTT.

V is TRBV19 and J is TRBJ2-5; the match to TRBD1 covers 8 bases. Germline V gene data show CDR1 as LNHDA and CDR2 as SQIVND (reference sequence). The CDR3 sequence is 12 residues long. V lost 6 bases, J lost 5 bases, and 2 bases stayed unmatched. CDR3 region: CASRTGAETQYF. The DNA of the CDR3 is TGTGCCAGTAGGACAGGGGCTGAGACCCAGTACTTC.

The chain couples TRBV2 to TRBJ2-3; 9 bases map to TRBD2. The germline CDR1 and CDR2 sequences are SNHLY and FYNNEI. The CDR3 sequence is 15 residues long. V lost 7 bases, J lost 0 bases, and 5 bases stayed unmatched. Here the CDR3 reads CASTFLAGSTDTQYF. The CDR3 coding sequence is TGTGCCAGCACCTTCCTAGCGGGGAGCACAGATACGCAGTATTTT. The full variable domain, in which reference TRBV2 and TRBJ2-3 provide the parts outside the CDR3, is EPEVTQTPSHQVTQMGQEVILRCVPISNHLYFYWYRQILGQKVEFLVSFYNNEISEKSEIFDDQFSVERPDGSNFTLKIRSTKLEDSAMYFCASTFLAGSTDTQYFGPGTRLTVL.

The CDR3: CASGRDGYEQYF. Here the CDR3 DNA reads TGTGCCAGCGGCCGGGACGGTTACGAGCAGTACTTC. The chain uses TRBV7-3 and TRBJ2-7; either TRBD1 or TRBD2 may fit D (5 bases each). Germline V gene data show CDR1 as SGHTA and CDR2 as FQGTGA. The CDR3 sequence is 12 residues long. V dropped 8 bases and J dropped 4 bases, with 12 bases sitting between them.

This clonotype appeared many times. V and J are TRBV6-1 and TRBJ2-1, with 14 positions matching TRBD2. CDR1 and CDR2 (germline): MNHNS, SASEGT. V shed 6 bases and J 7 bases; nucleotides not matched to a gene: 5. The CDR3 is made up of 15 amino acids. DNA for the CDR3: TGTGCCAGCAGACGGACTAGCGGGGGGCCGAATGAGCAGTTCTTC. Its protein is CASRRTSGGPNEQFF.

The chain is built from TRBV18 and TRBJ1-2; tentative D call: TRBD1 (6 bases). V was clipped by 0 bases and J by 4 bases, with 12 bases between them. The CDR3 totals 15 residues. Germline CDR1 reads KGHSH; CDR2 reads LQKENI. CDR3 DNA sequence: TGTGCCAGCTCACCACCAGGACAGATAATCTATGGCTACACCTTC. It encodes CASSPPGQIIYGYTF.

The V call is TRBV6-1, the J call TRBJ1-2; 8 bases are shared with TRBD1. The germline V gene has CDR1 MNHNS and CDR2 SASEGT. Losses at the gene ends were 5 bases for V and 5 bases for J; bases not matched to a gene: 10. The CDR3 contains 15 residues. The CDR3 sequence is CASSIYRGERYGYTF. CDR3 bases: TGTGCCAGCAGTATCTACAGGGGGGAGAGGTATGGCTACACCTTC.

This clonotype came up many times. The CDR3 nucleotides are TGTGCCAGCAGCGCTAGAGATCTTAACTATGGCTACACCTTC. Protein product: CASSARDLNYGYTF. The chain carries TRBV7-8 and TRBJ1-2; D is ambiguous. This CDR3 contains 14 residues. Germline CDR1 reads SGHVS; CDR2 reads FQNEAQ. Trimming took off 5 bases at V and 1 base at J, with 11 bases between the two ends.

The CDR3 spells CASSLATGRNEQYF. CDR3 nucleotide sequence: TGTGCCAGCAGCTTAGCGACAGGGCGCAACGAGCAGTACTTC. The J gene is TRBJ2-7, the V gene TRBV7-9; 7 bases line up with TRBD1. The length of the CDR3 is 14 residues. Germline CDR1 reads SEHNR; CDR2 reads FQNEAQ (reference sequence). J was trimmed by 5 bases and V by 0 bases; bases with no gene match: 4.

This chain's CDR3 is CAWSVGGSRSYEQYF. The CDR3 nucleotides are TGTGCCTGGAGTGTGGGGGGGTCGAGATCCTACGAGCAGTACTTC. The chain uses TRBV30 and TRBJ2-7; 7 nucleotides agree with TRBD2. CDR1 and CDR2 from the germline V gene are GTSNPN and SVGIG (reference sequence). V was pared by 0 bases and J by 1 base, with 6 bases of the junction left unmatched. The CDR3 contains 15 residues.

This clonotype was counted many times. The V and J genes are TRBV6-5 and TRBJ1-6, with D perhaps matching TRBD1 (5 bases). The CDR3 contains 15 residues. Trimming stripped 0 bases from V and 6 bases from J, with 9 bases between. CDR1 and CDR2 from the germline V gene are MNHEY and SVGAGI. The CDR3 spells CASSYSTEFNSPLHF. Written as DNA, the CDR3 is TGTGCCAGCAGTTACTCGACAGAGTTTAATTCACCCCTCCACTTT.

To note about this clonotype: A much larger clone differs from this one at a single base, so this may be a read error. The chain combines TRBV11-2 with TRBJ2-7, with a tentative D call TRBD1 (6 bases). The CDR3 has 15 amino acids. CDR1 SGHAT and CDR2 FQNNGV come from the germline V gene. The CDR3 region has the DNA TGTGCCAGCTGCTTATGGGGGCCCCTCTCCTACGAGCAGTACTTC. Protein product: CASCLWGPLSYEQYF.

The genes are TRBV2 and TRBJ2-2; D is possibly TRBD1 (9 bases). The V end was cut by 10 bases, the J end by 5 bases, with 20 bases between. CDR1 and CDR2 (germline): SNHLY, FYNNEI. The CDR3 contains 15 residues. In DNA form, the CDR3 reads TGTGCCAACGACGGGGGGGACAGGGTTACCGGGGAGCTGTTTTTT. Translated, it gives CANDGGDRVTGELFF.

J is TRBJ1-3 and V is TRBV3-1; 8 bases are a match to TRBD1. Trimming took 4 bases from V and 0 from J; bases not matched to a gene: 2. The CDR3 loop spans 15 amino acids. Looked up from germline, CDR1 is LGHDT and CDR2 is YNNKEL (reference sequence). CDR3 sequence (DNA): TGTGCCAGCAGCCGGGACAGGCGCTCTGGAAACACCATATATTTT. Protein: CASSRDRRSGNTIYF.

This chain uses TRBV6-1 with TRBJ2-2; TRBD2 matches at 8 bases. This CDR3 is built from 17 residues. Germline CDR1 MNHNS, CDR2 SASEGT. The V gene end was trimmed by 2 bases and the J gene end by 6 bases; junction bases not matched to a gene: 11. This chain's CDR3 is CASSEQAGLVMAGELFF. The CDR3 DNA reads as TGTGCCAGCAGTGAACAGGCGGGACTAGTGATGGCCGGGGAGCTGTTTTTT.

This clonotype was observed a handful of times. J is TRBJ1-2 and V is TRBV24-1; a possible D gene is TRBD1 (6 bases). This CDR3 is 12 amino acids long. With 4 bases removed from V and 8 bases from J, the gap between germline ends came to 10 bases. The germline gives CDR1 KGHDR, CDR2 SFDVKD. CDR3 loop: CATSESGVGYTF. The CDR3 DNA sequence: TGTGCCACCAGTGAGTCAGGGGTAGGCTACACCTTC.

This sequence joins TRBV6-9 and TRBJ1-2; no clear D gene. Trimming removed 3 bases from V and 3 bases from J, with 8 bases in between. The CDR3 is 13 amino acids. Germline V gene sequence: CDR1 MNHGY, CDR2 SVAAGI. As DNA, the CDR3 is TGTGCCAGCAGTTACTCGTATCACTATGGCTACACCTTC. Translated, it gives CASSYSYHYGYTF.